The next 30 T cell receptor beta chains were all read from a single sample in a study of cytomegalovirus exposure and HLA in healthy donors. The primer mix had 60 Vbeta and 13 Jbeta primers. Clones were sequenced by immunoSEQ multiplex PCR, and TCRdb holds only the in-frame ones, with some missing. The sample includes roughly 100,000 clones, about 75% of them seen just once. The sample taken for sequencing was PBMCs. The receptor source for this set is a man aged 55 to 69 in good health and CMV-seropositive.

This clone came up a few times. CDR3 region: CASSSSGNYEQYF. CDR3 DNA sequence: TGTGCCAGCAGCTCTTCCGGGAACTACGAGCAGTACTTC. The V gene is TRBV7-9, the J gene TRBJ2-7, with a possible D match to TRBD2 (5 bases). Germline-derived CDR1 and CDR2 are SEHNR and FQNEAQ (reference sequence). This CDR3 has 13 residues. Trimming pared 4 bases from V and 3 bases from J, leaving 10 bases between. The whole variable domain, filled in from reference TRBV7-9 and TRBJ2-7, reads DTGVSQNPRHKITKRGQNVTFRCDPISEHNRLYWYRQTLGQGPEFLTYFQNEAQLEKSRLLSDRFSAERPKGSFSTLEIQRTEQGDSAMYLCASSSSGNYEQYFGPGTRLTVT.

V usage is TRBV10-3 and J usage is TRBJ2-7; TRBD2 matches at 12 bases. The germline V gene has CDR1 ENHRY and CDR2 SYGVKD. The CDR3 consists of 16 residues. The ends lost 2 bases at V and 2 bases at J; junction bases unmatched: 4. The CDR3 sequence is CAISETTSGGPYEQYF. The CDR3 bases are TGTGCCATCAGTGAGACGACTAGCGGGGGTCCCTACGAGCAGTACTTC.

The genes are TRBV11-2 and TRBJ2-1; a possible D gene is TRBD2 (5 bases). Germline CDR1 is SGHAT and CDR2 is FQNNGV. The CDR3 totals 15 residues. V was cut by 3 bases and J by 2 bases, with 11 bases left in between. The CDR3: CASSFLRVPYNEQFF. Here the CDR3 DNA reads TGTGCCAGCAGCTTCTTGCGGGTTCCCTACAATGAGCAGTTCTTC.

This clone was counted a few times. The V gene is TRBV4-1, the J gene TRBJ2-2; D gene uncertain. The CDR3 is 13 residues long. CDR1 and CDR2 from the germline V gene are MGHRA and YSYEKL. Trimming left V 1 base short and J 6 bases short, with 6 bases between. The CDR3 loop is CASSQVSPGELFF. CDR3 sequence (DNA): TGCGCCAGCAGCCAAGTGAGCCCCGGGGAGCTGTTTTTT.

The CDR3 sequence: CASKGGGGSGKLFF. As DNA, the CDR3 is TGTGCCAGCAAAGGAGGCGGGGGCTCAGGAAAACTGTTTTTT. The chain employs TRBV25-1 and TRBJ1-4; D perhaps matches TRBD1 (6 bases). V lost 7 bases to trimming and J lost 10 bases, with 19 bases between them. Germline V gives CDR1 MGHDK, CDR2 SYGVNS. The CDR3 is 14 amino acids.

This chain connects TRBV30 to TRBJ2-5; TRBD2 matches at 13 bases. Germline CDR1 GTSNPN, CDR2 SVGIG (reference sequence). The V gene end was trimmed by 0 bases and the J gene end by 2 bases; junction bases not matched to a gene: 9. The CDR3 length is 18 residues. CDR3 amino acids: CAWSVILAGGAAQETQYF. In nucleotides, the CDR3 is TGTGCCTGGAGTGTGATACTAGCGGGGGGGGCAGCACAAGAGACCCAGTACTTC.

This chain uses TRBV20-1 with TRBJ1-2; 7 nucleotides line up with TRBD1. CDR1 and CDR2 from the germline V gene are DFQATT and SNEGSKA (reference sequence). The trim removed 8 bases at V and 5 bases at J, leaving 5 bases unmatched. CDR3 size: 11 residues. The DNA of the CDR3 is TGCAGTTCAGGGGGTTTATATGGCTACACCTTC. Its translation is CSSGGLYGYTF.

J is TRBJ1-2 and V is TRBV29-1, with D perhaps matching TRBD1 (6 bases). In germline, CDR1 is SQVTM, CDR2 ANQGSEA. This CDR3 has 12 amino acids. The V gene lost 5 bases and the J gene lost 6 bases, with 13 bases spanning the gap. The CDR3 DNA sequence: TGCAGCGTTACGCCAGGGGAGAATGGCTACACCTTC. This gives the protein CSVTPGENGYTF. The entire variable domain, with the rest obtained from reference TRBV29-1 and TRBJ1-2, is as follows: SAVISQKPSRDICQRGTSLTIQCQVDSQVTMMFWYRQQPGQSLTLIATANQGSEATYESGFVIDKFPISRPNLTFSTLTVSNMSPEDSSIYLCSVTPGENGYTFGSGTRLTVV.

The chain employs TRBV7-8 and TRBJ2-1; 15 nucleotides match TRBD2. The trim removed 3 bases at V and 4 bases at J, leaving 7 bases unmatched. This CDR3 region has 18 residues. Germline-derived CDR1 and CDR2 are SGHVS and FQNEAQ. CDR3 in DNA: TGTGCCAGCAGCTTGTGGACTAGCGGGGGGGTACGATACAATGAGCAGTTCTTC. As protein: CASSLWTSGGVRYNEQFF.

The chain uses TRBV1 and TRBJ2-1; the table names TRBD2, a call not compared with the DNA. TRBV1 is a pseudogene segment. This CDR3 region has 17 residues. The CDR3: CTSSQEVRRGGRDEQFF. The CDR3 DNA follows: TGCACCAGCAGCCAAGAAGTTCGGCGGGGGGGCCGAGATGAGCAGTTCTTC.

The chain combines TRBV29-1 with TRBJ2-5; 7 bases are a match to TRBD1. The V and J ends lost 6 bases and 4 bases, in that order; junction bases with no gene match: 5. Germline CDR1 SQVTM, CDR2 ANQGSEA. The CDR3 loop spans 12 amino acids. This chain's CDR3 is CSVRTGPETQYF. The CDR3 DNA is TGCAGCGTCCGGACAGGTCCAGAGACCCAGTACTTC.

The CDR3 bases are TGTGCCAGCAGCCCCGGGACTAGCGGGTCCAGCCTCTACAATGAGCAGTTCTTC. Translating it yields CASSPGTSGSSLYNEQFF. The rearrangement joins TRBV5-4 to TRBJ2-1; 12 positions match TRBD2. The J segment lost 3 bases and the V segment lost 4 bases, leaving 11 bases of the junction unmatched. The CDR3 sequence is 18 residues long. Germline V lookup: CDR1 SGHNT, CDR2 YYREEE (reference sequence).

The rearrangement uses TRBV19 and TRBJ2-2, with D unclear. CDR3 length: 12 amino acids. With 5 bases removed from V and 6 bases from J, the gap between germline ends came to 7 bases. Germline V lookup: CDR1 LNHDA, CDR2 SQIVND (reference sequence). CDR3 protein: CASSETAGELFF. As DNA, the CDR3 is TGTGCCAGTAGTGAAACGGCCGGGGAGCTGTTTTTT.

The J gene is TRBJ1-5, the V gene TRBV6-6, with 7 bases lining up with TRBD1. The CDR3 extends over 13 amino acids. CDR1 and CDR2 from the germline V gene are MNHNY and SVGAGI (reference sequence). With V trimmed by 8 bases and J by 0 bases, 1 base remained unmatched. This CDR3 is CASRQGSNQPQHF. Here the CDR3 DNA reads TGTGCCAGCCGACAGGGTAGCAATCAGCCCCAGCATTTT.

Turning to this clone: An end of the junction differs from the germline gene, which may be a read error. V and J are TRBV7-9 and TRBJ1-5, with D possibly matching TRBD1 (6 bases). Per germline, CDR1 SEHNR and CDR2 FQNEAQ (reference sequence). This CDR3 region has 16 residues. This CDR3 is CSSSANLQGVPQPQHF. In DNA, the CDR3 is TGTTCCAGCAGCGCAAACCTACAGGGAGTACCTCAGCCCCAGCATTTT.

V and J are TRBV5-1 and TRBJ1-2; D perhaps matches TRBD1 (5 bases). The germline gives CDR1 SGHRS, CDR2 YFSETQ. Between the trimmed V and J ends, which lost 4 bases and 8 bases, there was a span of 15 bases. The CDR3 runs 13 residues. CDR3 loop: CASSEQGSQGYTF. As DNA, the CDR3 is TGCGCCAGCAGCGAGCAGGGATCGCAGGGCTACACCTTC.

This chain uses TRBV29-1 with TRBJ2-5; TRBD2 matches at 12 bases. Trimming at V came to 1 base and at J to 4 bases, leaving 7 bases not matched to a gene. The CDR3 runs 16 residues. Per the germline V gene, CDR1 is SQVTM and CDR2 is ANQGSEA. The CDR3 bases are TGCAGCGTTGAAGGAAGTCTAGCGGGGGGGCGAGAGACCCAGTACTTC. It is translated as CSVEGSLAGGRETQYF.

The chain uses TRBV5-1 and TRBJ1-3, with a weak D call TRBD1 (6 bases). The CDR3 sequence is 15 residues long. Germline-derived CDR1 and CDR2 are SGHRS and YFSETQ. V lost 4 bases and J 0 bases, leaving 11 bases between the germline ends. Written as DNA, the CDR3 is TGCGCCAGCAGCCCGGGACACGTCTCTGGAAACACCATATATTTT. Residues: CASSPGHVSGNTIYF. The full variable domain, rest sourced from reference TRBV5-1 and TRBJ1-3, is KAGVTQTPRYLIKTRGQQVTLSCSPISGHRSVSWYQQTPGQGLQFLFEYFSETQRNKGNFPGRFSGRQFSNSRSEMNVSTLELGDSALYLCASSPGHVSGNTIYFGEGSWLTVV.

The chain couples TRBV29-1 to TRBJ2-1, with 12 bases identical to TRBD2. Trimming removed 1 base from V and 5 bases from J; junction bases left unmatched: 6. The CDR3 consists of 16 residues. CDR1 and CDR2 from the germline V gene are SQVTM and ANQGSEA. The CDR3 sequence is CSVEGLAGGPNNEQFF. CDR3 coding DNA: TGCAGCGTTGAAGGGCTAGCGGGGGGGCCAAACAATGAGCAGTTCTTC.

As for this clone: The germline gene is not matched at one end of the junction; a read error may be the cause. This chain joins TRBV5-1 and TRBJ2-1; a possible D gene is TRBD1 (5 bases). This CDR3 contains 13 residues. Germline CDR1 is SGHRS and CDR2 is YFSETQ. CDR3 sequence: CASSPTAYNKQFF. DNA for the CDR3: TGCGCCAGCAGCCCGACAGCTTACAATAAGCAGTTCTTC.

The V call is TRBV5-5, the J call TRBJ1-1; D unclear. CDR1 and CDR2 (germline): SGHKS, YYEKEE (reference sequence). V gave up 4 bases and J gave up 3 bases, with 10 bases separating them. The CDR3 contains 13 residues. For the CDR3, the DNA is TGTGCCAGCAGCCTATACGGAGACACTGAAGCTTTCTTT. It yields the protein CASSLYGDTEAFF.

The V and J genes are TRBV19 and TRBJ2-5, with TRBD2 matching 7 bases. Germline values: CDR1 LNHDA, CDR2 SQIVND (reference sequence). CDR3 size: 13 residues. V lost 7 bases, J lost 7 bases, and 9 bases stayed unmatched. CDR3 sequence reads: CASNVAGRGTQYF. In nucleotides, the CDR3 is TGTGCCAGTAATGTAGCGGGCAGAGGGACCCAGTACTTC.

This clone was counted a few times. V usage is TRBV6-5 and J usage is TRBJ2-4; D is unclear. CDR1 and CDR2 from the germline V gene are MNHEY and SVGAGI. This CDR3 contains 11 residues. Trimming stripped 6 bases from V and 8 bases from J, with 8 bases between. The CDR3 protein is CASRHADIQYF. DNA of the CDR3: TGTGCCAGCAGACACGCGGACATTCAGTACTTC.

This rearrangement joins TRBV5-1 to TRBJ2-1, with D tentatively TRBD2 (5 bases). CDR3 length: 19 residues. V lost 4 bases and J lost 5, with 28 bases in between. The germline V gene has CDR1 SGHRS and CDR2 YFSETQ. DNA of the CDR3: TGCGCCAGCAGCCTACAGCTTTCCACCCCCCACGCGGGTCACAATGAGCAGTTCTTC. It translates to CASSLQLSTPHAGHNEQFF.

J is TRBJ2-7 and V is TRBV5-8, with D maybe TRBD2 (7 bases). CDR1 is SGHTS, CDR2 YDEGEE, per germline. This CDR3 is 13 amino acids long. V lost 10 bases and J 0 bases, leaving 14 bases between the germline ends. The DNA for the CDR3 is TGTGCCTCCTGGAGGGGGGGCTCCTACGAGCAGTACTTC. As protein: CASWRGGSYEQYF.

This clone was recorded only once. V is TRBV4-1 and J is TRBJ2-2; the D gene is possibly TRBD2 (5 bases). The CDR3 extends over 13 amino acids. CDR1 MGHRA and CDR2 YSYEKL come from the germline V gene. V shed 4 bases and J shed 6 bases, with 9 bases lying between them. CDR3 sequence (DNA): TGCGCCAGCAGCCCGGAAGCGGCCGGGGAGCTGTTTTTT. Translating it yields CASSPEAAGELFF.

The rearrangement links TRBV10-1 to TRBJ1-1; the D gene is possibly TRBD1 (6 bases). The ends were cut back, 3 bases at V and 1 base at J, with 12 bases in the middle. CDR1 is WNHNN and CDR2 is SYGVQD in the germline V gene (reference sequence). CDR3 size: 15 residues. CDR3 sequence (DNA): TGCGCCAGCAGTGAAGCGGGACACCAGAACACTGAAGCTTTCTTT. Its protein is CASSEAGHQNTEAFF.

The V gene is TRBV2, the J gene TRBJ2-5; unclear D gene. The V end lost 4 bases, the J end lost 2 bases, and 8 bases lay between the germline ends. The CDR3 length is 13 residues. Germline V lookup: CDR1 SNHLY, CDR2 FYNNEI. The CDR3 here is CASSGSGQETQYF. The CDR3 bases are TGTGCCAGCAGTGGCTCCGGTCAAGAGACCCAGTACTTC. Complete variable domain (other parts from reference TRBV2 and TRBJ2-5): EPEVTQTPSHQVTQMGQEVILRCVPISNHLYFYWYRQILGQKVEFLVSFYNNEISEKSEIFDDQFSVERPDGSNFTLKIRSTKLEDSAMYFCASSGSGQETQYFGPGTRLLVL.

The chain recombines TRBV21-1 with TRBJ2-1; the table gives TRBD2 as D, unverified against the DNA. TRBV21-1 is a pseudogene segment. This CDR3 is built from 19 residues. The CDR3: CASSKVPSGGKRGAGEQFF. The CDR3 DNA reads TGTGCCAGCAGCAAAGTCCCTTCGGGAGGAAAGCGGGGGGCTGGGGAGCAGTTCTTC.

The CDR3 loop is CASSPGQGSGGYTF. CDR3 DNA: TGCGCCAGCAGCCCGGGACAGGGTTCGGGGGGCTACACCTTC. This sequence joins TRBV5-1 and TRBJ1-2; 9 positions match TRBD1. This CDR3 is built from 14 residues. With 4 bases clipped from V and 8 bases from J, the junction kept 9 bases outside the gene matches. CDR1 SGHRS and CDR2 YFSETQ come from the germline V gene.